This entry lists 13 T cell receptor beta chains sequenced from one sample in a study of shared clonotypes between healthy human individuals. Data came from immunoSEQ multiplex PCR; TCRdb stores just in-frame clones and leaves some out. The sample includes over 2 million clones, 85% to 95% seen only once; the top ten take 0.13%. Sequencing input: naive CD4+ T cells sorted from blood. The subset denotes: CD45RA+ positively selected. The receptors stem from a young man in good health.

Written as DNA, the CDR3 is TGTGCCAGCAGCTTAGTTTTCGCTCGCCACAATGAGCAGTTCTTC. Translated, it gives CASSLVFARHNEQFF. V gene TRBV7-2 combines with J gene TRBJ2-1; D not certain. This CDR3 comprises 15 residues. Germline V gene sequence: CDR1 SGHTA, CDR2 FQGNSA. V lost 1 base and J 5 bases, leaving 12 bases between the germline ends.

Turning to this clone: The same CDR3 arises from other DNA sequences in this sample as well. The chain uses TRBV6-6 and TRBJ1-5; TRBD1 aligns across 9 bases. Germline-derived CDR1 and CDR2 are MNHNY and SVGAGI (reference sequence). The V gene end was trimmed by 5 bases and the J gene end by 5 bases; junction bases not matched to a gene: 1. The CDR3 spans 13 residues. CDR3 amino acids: CASSRTGDQPQHF. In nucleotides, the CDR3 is TGTGCCAGCAGTCGGACAGGGGATCAGCCCCAGCATTTT.

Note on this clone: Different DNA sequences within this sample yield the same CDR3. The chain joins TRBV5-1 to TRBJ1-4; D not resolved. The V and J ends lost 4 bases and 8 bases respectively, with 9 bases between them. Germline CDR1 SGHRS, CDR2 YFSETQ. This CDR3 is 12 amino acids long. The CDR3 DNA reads TGCGCCAGCAGCCCGGTGGGGGAAAAACTGTTTTTT. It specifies CASSPVGEKLFF.

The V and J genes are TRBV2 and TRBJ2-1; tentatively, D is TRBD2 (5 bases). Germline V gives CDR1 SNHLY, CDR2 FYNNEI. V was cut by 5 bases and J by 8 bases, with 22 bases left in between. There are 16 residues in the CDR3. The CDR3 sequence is CASSPRQTLSGYEQFF. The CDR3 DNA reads TGTGCCAGCAGTCCTCGCCAGACCCTAAGCGGATATGAGCAGTTCTTC.

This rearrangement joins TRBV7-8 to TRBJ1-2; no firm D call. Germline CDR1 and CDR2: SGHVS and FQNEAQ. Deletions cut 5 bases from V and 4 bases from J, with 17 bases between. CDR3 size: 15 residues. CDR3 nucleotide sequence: TGTGCCAGCAGCCCGGGAGTGGCCGGGCCCTATGGCTACACCTTC. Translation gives CASSPGVAGPYGYTF.

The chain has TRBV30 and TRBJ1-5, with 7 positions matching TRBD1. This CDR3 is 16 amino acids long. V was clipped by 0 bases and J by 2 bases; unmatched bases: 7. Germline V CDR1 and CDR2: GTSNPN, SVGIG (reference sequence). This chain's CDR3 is CAWSVLGQGGNQPQHF. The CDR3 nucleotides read TGTGCCTGGAGTGTACTCGGGCAGGGGGGCAATCAGCCCCAGCATTTT.

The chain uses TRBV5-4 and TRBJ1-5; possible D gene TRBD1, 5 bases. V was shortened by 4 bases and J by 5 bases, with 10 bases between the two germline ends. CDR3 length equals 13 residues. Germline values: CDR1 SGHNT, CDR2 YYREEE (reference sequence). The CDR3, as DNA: TGTGCCAGCAGCAGGGGAGGAGATCAGCCCCAGCATTTT. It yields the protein CASSRGGDQPQHF.

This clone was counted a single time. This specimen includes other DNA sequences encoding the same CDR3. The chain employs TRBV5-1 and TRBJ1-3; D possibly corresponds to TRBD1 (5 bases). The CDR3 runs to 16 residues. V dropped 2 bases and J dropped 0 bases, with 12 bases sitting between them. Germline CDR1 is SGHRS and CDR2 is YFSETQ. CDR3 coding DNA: TGCGCCAGCAGCTTACCGGGACTGAGCTCTGGAAACACCATATATTTT. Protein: CASSLPGLSSGNTIYF.

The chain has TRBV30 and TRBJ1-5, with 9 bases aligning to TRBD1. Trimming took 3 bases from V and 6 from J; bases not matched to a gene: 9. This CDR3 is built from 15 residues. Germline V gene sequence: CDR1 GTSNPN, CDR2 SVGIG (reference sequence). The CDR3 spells CAWSDRGGLGQPQHF. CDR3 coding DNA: TGTGCCTGGAGCGACAGGGGGGGGCTCGGTCAGCCCCAGCATTTT.

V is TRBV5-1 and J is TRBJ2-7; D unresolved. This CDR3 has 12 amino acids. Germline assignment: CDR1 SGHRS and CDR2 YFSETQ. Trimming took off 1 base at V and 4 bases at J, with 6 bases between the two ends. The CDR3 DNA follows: TGCGCCAGCAGCTTGCATGCTTACGAGCAGTACTTC. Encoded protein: CASSLHAYEQYF.

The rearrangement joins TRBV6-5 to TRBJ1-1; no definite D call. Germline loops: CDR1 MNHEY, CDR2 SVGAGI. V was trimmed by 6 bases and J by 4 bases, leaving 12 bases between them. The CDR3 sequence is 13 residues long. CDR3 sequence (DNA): TGTGCCAGCAGCCTCCAGCCGGGCACTGAAGCTTTCTTT. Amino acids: CASSLQPGTEAFF.

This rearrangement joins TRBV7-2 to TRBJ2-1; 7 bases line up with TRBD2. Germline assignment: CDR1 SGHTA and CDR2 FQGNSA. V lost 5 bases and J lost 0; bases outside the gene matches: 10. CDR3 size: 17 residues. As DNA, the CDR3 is TGTGCCAGCAGCGCCCGTAGGGGAGGGATCTCCTACAATGAGCAGTTCTTC. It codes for CASSARRGGISYNEQFF.

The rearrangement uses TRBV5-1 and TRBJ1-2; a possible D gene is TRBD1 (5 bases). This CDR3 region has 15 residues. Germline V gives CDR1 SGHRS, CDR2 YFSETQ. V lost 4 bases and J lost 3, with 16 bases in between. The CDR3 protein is CASSPREGPDYGYTF. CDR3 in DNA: TGCGCCAGCAGCCCCCGGGAGGGGCCCGACTATGGCTACACCTTC.